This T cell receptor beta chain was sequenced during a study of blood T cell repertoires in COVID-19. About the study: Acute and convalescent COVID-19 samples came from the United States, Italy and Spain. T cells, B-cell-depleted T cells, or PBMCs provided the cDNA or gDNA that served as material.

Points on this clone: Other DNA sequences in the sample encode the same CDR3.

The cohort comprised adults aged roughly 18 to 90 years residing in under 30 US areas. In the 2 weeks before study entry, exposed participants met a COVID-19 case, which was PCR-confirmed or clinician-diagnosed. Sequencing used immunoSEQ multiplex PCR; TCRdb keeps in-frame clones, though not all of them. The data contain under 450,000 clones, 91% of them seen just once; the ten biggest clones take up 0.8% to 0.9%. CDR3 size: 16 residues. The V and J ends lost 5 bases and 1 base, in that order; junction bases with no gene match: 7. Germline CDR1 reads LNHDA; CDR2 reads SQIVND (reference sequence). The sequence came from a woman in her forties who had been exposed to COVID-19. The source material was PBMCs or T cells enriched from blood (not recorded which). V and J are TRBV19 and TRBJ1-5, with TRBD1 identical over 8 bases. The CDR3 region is CASSDPRTGSNQPQHF. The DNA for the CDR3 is TGTGCCAGTAGTGACCCCAGGACAGGGAGCAATCAGCCCCAGCATTTT.